Sequencing of this TCR beta chain was carried out in a study of PD-1 blockade in classical Hodgkin lymphoma. About the research overall: The nivolumab dose that patients received was 3 mg/kg, given intravenously every 2 weeks. Study outcomes and limitations: Before treatment, TCR diversity in newly diagnosed patients was reportedly lower than in healthy donors. TCR diversity in CD4+, not CD8+, cells rose significantly by C4D1. Complete responders started with a diversity level that resembled newly diagnosed patients at baseline.

TCRdb keeps only in-frame clones here, not all; method: immunoSEQ multiplex PCR. This sample has approximately 65,000 clones, with roughly nine tenths found just once. The time point denotes: cycle 4 day 1 (C4D1), after 6 weeks of nivolumab. Every patient relapsed after autologous stem cell transplantation, and brentuximab vedotin exposure varied. This CDR3 is 12 amino acids long. Germline CDR1 LGHNA, CDR2 YNFKEQ. Comments on this clone: The antigen remains unidentified. One end of the junction varies from germline; a read error may be responsible.

This sequence originates from a human donor with classical Hodgkin lymphoma. The sample consisted of peripheral blood mononuclear cells (PBMCs), taken before the fourth cycle of nivolumab. V is TRBV4-2 and J is TRBJ1-2; a possible D gene is TRBD1 (5 bases). CDR3 sequence (DNA): TGTGCCAGCAGCACCCGGGGACCTAAGGTATCCTTC. Protein product: CASSTRGPKVSF.